What follows are 8 T cell receptor beta chains derived from one specimen sequenced in a study of shared clonotypes between healthy human individuals (dated by TCRdb to between 2020 and 2021). The method behind the library was the immunoSEQ multiplex PCR assay. TCRdb took over this immuneACCESS table, retaining in-frame rearrangements with V and J assigned. Such tables are incomplete; in checked studies, under half of the missing clones stem from an unresolved V gene, and the remainder is unexplained. The sample table lists around 2.1 million clones, approximately 94% of them with a count of one. Approximately 1.7% of the sample is in the top ten clones. For the CD8 naive samples, CD45RO-negative cells were positively selected for CCR7, yielding a CD45RA+CCR7+ population from which TemRA cells were excluded. Source material: naive CD8+ T cells from PBMCs. The cell subset or site label here, explained by the study, means: CD45RA+CCR7+. These TCRs come from a man between 18 and 29 years old in good health. Some clones in this sample may be carry-over from other donors' samples.

This chain uses TRBV6-1 with TRBJ2-4; tentative D call: TRBD2 (6 bases). Trimming shortened V by 3 bases and J by 9 bases, and 21 bases separated the two germline ends. The germline CDR1 and CDR2 sequences are MNHNS and SASEGT. The CDR3 sequence is 16 residues long. CDR3 in DNA: TGTGCCAGCAGTGAGTTGGGCCGGAGCGGGCGGGGCATTCAGTACTTC. Translation gives CASSELGRSGRGIQYF.

The rearrangement uses TRBV5-1 and TRBJ2-7; TRBD2 might be the D (6 bases). V was pared by 3 bases and J by 0 bases, with 16 bases between. CDR3 length: 16 amino acids. CDR1 and CDR2 (germline): SGHRS, YFSETQ. CDR3 in DNA: TGCGCCAGCAGCTCCGAGGGCGGGACGAGCTCCTACGAGCAGTACTTC. Amino acids: CASSSEGGTSSYEQYF.

The rearrangement uses TRBV9 and TRBJ2-2; tentative D call: TRBD1 (6 bases). Germline V CDR1 and CDR2: SGDLS, YYNGEE. Trimming pared 4 bases from V and 1 base from J, leaving 17 bases between. The CDR3 is 17 amino acids. The CDR3 nucleotides read TGTGCCAGCAGCAAGAAGGGGGTCGGAAAGAACACCGGGGAGCTGTTTTTT. The encoded protein is CASSKKGVGKNTGELFF. The whole variable domain, filled in from reference TRBV9 and TRBJ2-2, reads DSGVTQTPKHLITATGQRVTLRCSPRSGDLSVYWYQQSLDQGLQFLIQYYNGEERAKGNILERFSAQQFPDLHSELNLSSLELGDSALYFCASSKKGVGKNTGELFFGEGSRLTVL.

This clone was seen more than once but under ten times. CDR3 DNA: TGCGCCAGCAGCCAAGAACCGGGGGCTGCTGAAGCTTTCTTT. Amino acids: CASSQEPGAAEAFF. The genes are TRBV4-1 and TRBJ1-1; maybe TRBD1 (6 bases). Germline CDR1 is MGHRA and CDR2 is YSYEKL. Trimming left V 0 bases short and J 6 bases short, with 11 bases between. This CDR3 region has 14 residues.

The chain combines TRBV25-1 with TRBJ1-2; D is possibly TRBD1 (6 bases). Germline-derived CDR1 and CDR2 are MGHDK and SYGVNS. The V end was cut by 4 bases, the J end by 2 bases, with 17 bases between. This CDR3 is built from 16 residues. CDR3 DNA: TGTGCCAGCAGTGGGTGGTCTGACAGGCCCAACTATGGCTACACCTTC. Encoded protein: CASSGWSDRPNYGYTF.

The chain is built from TRBV28 and TRBJ1-2; D possibly corresponds to TRBD1 (5 bases). This CDR3 comprises 16 residues. Trimming removed 6 bases from V and 4 bases from J, with 21 bases in between. Germline values: CDR1 MDHEN, CDR2 SYDVKM. The CDR3 DNA is TGTGCCAGCAGCGGCAAGCGTATGGGGGAGGCCTATGGCTACACCTTC. Its protein product is CASSGKRMGEAYGYTF.

The chain combines TRBV15 with TRBJ1-4; TRBD1 might be the D (6 bases). The germline V gene has CDR1 LNHNV and CDR2 YYDKDF (reference sequence). V shed 5 bases and J shed 7 bases, with 17 bases lying between them. CDR3 length: 15 residues. The CDR3 DNA reads TGTGCCACCAGCGGGGAAACAGGGCCGAGTGAAAAACTGTTTTTT. This gives the protein CATSGETGPSEKLFF.

The V and J genes are TRBV11-2 and TRBJ2-7, with a tentative D call TRBD2 (6 bases). V was pared by 4 bases and J by 5 bases, with 18 bases between. The CDR3 totals 15 residues. Germline V gene data show CDR1 as SGHAT and CDR2 as FQNNGV. CDR3 region: CASSSRGDTSHEQYF. The CDR3 nucleotides read TGTGCCAGCAGCTCGCGCGGGGATACGTCTCACGAGCAGTACTTC.